The entry that follows covers one TCR beta chain sequence. The germline V gene encodes CDR1 SEHNR and CDR2 FQNEAQ (reference sequence). This CDR3 contains 14 residues. The V gene lost 4 bases and the J gene lost 5 bases, with 14 bases spanning the gap. This specimen belongs to a study of blood T cell repertoires in COVID-19. Whole-study context: Both acute and convalescent COVID-19 samples were obtained from the United States, Italy and Spain.

Method: immunoSEQ multiplex PCR; TCRdb's copy keeps in-frame clones and lacks some. The data contain 150,000 to 200,000 clones, 80% to 85% of them singletons. Input material: peripheral blood. This clonotype was sampled from a woman in her seventies with COVID-19, enrolled during active disease. This chain uses TRBV7-9 with TRBJ2-5, with D perhaps TRBD1 (6 bases). The CDR3 nucleotides read TGTGCCAGCAGCTCAATCAGGGGCCGGGAGACCCAGTACTTC. This translates into CASSSIRGRETQYF.